This passage covers 7 T cell receptor beta chains from one sample sequenced in a study of blood T cell repertoires in COVID-19. Libraries were prepared by immunoSEQ multiplex PCR; TCRdb keeps only in-frame clonotypes and omits some of them. The table has over 150,000 clones, less than 90% seen once. The sample comprised peripheral blood. Receptors originate from a man between 18 and 29 years old with active or convalescent COVID-19.

V usage is TRBV4-1 and J usage is TRBJ2-2, with D possibly TRBD1 on 6 matching bases. The CDR3 consists of 19 residues. In germline, CDR1 is MGHRA, CDR2 YSYEKL. The germline V and J ends were trimmed by 8 bases and 0 bases, with 25 bases remaining between them. CDR3 nucleotide sequence: TGCGCCAGCTTAGCAGAGGTTTCAACAGGGTTTTCGAACACCGGGGAGCTGTTTTTT. This encodes CASLAEVSTGFSNTGELFF.

The chain has TRBV18 and TRBJ1-3, with 8 bases identical to TRBD1. The CDR3 spans 17 residues. Germline V gene data show CDR1 as KGHSH and CDR2 as LQKENI. Trimming took 3 bases from V and 2 from J; bases not matched to a gene: 9. The CDR3 coding sequence is TGTGCCAGCTCACCTAAGGACAGGGTTAACCCTGGAAACACCATATATTTT. Protein: CASSPKDRVNPGNTIYF.

This sequence joins TRBV7-8 and TRBJ2-7, with TRBD2 matching over 7 bases. Germline loops: CDR1 SGHVS, CDR2 FQNEAQ. The CDR3 has 16 residues. J lost 4 bases, V lost 5 bases, and 14 bases had no gene match. CDR3 amino acids: CASSKSSGYGVYEQYF. In DNA form, the CDR3 reads TGTGCCAGCAGCAAAAGTAGCGGGTACGGTGTTTACGAGCAGTACTTC.

This clone occurred once. The chain uses TRBV3-1 (or the pseudogene TRBV3-2) and TRBJ2-3; TRBD1 might be the D (6 bases). CDR1 is LGHDT, CDR2 YNNKEL, per germline (reference sequence). The CDR3 sequence is 15 residues long. Trimming removed 6 bases from V and 4 bases from J, with 17 bases in between. The CDR3 DNA sequence: TGTGCCAGCAGAGCGTATGGGGGCAATGCAGATACGCAGTATTTT. Protein product: CASRAYGGNADTQYF.

The V call is TRBV6-5, the J call TRBJ2-7; TRBD1 is a possible D gene (6 bases). V was shortened by 2 bases and J by 2 bases, with 10 bases between the two germline ends. The germline V gene has CDR1 MNHEY and CDR2 SVGAGI. This CDR3 has 14 residues. Here the CDR3 DNA reads TGTGCCAGCAGTTACGATCAGGGGACCTACGAGCAGTACTTC. It is translated as CASSYDQGTYEQYF.

The V gene is TRBV6-1, the J gene TRBJ2-1, with D tentatively TRBD1 (5 bases). The V gene lost 2 bases and the J gene lost 0 bases, with 14 bases spanning the gap. CDR3 size: 17 residues. Germline CDR1 MNHNS, CDR2 SASEGT. The DNA of the CDR3 is TGTGCCAGCAGTGAAAGCTACCACACAGGCTCCTACAATGAGCAGTTCTTC. This codes for CASSESYHTGSYNEQFF.

The chain recombines TRBV19 with TRBJ1-5, with D possibly matching TRBD1 (5 bases). The V end was cut by 1 base, the J end by 7 bases, with 14 bases between. The V gene's germline CDR1 is LNHDA and CDR2 SQIVND (reference sequence). The CDR3 is 15 residues long. CDR3 region: CASSIAGGARQPQHF. The DNA of the CDR3 is TGTGCCAGTAGTATAGCGGGGGGAGCGAGGCAGCCCCAGCATTTT.